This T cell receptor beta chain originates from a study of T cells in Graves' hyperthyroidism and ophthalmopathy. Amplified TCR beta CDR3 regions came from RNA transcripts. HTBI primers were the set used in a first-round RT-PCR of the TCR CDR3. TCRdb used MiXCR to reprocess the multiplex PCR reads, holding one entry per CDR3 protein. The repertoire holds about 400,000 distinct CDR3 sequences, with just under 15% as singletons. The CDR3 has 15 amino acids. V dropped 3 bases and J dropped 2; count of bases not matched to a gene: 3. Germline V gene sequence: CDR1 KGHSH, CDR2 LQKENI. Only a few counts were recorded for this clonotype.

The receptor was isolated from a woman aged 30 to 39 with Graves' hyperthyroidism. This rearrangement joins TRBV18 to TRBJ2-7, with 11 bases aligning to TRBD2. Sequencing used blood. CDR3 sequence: CASSPGLAEAYEQYF. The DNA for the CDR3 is TGTGCCAGCTCACCGGGACTAGCGGAGGCCTACGAGCAGTACTTC.